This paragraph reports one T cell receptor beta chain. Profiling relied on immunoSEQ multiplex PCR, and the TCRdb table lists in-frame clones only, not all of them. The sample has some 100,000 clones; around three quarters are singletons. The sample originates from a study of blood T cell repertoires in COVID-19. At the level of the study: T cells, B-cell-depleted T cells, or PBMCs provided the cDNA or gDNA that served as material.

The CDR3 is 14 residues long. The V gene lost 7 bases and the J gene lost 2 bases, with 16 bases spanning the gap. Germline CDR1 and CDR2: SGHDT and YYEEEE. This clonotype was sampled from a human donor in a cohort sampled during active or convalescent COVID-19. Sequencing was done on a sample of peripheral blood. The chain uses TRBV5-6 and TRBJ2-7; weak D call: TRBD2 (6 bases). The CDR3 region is CASGYFGGAYEQYF. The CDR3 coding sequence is TGTGCCAGCGGGTATTTTGGAGGGGCCTACGAGCAGTACTTC.